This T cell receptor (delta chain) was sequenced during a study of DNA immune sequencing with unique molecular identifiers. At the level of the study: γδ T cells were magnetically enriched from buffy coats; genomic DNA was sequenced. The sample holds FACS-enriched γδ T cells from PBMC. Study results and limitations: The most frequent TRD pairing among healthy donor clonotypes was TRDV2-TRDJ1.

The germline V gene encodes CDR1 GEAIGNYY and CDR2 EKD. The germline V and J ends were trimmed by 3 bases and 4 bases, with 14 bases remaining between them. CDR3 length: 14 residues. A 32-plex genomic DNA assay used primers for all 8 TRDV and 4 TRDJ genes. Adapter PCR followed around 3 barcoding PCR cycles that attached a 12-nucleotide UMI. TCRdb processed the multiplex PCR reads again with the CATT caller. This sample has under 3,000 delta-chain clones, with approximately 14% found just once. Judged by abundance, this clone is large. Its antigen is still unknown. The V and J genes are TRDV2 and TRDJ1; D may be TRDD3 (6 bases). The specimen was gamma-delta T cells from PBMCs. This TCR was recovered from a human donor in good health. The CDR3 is CACDALGPHDKLIF. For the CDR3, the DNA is TGTGCCTGTGACGCACTGGGCCCTCACGATAAACTCATCTTT.